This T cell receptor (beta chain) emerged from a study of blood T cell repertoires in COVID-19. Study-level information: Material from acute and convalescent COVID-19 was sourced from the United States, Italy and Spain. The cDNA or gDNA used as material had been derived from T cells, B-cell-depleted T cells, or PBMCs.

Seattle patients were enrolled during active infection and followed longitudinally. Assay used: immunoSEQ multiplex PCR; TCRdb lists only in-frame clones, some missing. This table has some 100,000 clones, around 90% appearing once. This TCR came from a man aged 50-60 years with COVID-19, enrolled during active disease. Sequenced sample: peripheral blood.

The CDR3: CAISGTEIPRGDGYTF. The CDR3 coding sequence is TGCGCCATCTCCGGGACAGAAATCCCCCGAGGGGATGGCTACACCTTC. This chain connects TRBV4-3 to TRBJ1-2; 7 positions agree with TRBD1. The trim removed 10 bases at V and 6 bases at J, leaving 20 bases unmatched. This CDR3 has 16 amino acids. Germline CDR1 is LGHNA and CDR2 is YSLEER.